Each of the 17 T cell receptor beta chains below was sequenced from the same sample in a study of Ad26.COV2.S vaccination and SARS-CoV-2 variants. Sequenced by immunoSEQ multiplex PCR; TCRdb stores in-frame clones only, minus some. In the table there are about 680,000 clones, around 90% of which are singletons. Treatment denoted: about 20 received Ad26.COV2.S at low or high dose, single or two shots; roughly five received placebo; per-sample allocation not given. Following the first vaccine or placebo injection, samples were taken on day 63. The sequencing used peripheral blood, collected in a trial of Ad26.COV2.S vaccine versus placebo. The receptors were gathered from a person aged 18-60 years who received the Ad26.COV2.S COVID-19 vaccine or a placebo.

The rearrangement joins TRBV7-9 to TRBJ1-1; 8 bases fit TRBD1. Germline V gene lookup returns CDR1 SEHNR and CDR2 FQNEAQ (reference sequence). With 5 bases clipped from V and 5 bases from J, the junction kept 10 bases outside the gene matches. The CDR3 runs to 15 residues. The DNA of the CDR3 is TGTGCCAGCAGCGTACCAGGGGGCATTGGGACTGAAGCTTTCTTT. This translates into CASSVPGGIGTEAFF.

The CDR3 is CASSPSRRANEKLFF. The CDR3 bases are TGTGCCAGCTCACCAAGCCGTCGTGCTAATGAAAAACTGTTTTTT. This chain links TRBV18 with TRBJ1-4, with D hard to call. This CDR3 comprises 15 residues. Trimming left V 2 bases short and J 3 bases short, with 10 bases between. Germline-derived CDR1 and CDR2 are KGHSH and LQKENI.

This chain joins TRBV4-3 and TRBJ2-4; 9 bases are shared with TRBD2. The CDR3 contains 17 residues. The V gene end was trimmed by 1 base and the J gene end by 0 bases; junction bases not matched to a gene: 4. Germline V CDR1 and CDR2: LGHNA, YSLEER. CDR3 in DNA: TGCGCCAGCAGCCAAGTTGGCGGGGGGGTAGCCAAAAACATTCAGTACTTC. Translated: CASSQVGGGVAKNIQYF.

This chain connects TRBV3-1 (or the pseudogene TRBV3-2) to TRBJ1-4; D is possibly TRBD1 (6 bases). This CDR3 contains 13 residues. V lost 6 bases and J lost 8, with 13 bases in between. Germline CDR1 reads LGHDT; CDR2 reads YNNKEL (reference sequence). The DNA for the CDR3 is TGTGCCAGCAGATCATCAGGGGTGGAAAAACTGTTTTTT. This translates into CASRSSGVEKLFF.

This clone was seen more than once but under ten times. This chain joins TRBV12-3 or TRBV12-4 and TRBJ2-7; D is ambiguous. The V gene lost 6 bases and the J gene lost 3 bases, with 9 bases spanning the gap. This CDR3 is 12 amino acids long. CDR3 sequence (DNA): TGTGCCAGCAGCCAATTGGGCTACGAGCAGTACTTC. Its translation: CASSQLGYEQYF.

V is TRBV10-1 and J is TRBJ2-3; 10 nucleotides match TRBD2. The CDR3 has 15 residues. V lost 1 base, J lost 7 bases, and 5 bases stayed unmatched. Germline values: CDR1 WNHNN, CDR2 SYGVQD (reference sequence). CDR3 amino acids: CASSELASGSNTQYF. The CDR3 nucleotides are TGCGCCAGCAGTGAGTTGGCTAGCGGGAGCAATACGCAGTATTTT.

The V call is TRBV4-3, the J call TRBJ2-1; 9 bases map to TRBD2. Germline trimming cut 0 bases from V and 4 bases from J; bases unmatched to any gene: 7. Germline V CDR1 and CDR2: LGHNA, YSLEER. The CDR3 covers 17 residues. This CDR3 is CASSQDPQRGAYNEQFF. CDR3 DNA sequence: TGCGCCAGCAGCCAAGACCCCCAGCGGGGGGCGTACAATGAGCAGTTCTTC.

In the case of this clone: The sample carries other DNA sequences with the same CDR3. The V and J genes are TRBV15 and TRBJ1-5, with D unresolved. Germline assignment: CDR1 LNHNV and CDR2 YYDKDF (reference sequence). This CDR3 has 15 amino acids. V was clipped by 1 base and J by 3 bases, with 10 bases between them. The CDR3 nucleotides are TGTGCCACCAGCAGAGGTGGGAGCAACAATCAGCCCCAGCATTTT. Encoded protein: CATSRGGSNNQPQHF.

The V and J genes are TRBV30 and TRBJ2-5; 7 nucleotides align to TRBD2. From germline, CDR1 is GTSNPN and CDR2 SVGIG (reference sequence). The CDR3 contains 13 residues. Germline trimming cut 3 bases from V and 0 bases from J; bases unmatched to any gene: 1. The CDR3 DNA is TGTGCCTGGAGCGGGGGGTACCAAGAGACCCAGTACTTC. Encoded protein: CAWSGGYQETQYF.

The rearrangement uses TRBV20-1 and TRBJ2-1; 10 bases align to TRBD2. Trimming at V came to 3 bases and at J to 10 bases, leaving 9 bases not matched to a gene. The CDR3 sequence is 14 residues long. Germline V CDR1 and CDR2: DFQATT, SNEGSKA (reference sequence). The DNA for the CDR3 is TGCAGTGCTAGTAGGATAGCGGGAGGTGGGGAGCAGTTCTTC. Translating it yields CSASRIAGGGEQFF.

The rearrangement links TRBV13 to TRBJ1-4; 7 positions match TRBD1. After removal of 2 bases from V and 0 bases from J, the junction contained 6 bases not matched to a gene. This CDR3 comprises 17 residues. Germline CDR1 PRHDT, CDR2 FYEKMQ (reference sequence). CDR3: CASSLRLGTATNEKLFF. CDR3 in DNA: TGTGCCAGCAGCTTAAGACTGGGGACAGCAACTAATGAAAAACTGTTTTTT.

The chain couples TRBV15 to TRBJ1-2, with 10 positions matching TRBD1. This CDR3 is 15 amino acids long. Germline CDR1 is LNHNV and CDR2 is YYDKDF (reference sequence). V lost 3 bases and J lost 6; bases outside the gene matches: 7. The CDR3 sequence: CATSRTGQGGDGYTF. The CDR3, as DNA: TGTGCCACCAGCAGGACAGGACAGGGGGGTGATGGCTACACCTTC.

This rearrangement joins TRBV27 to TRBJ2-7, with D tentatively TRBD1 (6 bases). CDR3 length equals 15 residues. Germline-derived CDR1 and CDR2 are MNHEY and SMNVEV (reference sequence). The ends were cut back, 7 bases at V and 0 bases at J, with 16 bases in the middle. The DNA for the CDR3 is TGTGCCAGCAAACCAGGACAGAAAAGCTCCTACGAGCAGTACTTC. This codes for CASKPGQKSSYEQYF.

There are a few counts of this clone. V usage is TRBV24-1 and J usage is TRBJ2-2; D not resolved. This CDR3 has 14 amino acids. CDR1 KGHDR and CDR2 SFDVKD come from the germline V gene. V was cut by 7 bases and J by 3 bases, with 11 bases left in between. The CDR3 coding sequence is TGTGCCACCAGCCAGGTGGGGTACACCGGGGAGCTGTTTTTT. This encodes CATSQVGYTGELFF.

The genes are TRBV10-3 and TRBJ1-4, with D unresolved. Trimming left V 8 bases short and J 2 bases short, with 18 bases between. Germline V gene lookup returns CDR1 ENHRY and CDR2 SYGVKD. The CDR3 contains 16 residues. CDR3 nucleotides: TGTGCCATCCCCGAAGGGTTTTTGGGGACTAATGAAAAACTGTTTTTT. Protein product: CAIPEGFLGTNEKLFF.

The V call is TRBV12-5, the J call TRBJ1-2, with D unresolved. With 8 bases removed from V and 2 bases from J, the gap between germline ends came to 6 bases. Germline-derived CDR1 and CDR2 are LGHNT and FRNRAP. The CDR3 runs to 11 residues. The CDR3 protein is CASSVNYGYTF. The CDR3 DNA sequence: TGTGCTAGTTCGGTCAACTATGGCTACACCTTC.

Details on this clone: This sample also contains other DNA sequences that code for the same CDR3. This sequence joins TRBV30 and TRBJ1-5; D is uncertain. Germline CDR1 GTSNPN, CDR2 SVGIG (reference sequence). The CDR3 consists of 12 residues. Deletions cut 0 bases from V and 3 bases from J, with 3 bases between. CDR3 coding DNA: TGTGCCTGGAGTGTACTCAATCAGCCCCAGCATTTT. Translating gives CAWSVLNQPQHF.